Sequencing of this T cell receptor beta chain was carried out in a study of shared clonotypes between healthy human individuals. Assay: immunoSEQ multiplex PCR; the TCRdb copy retains only in-frame clones and omits some. The table includes 400,000 or so clones, about 97% detected once. This CDR3 is built from 15 residues. CDR1 is MGHDK and CDR2 is SYGVNS in the germline V gene. J lost 8 bases, V lost 4 bases, and 11 bases had no gene match. V usage is TRBV25-1 and J usage is TRBJ2-3; 8 bases align to TRBD1. This receptor was identified in a man under 40 in good health. Sequencing was carried out using memory CD8+ T cells sorted from blood. Noted subset: CD45RO+ cells pooled with CCR7-negative TemRA cells. The DNA for the CDR3 is TGTGCCAGCAGTGCCCCGGACAGGGTGGAGGGTACGCAGTATTTT. This encodes CASSAPDRVEGTQYF. Full variable domain (missing parts from reference TRBV25-1 and TRBJ2-3): EADIYQTPRYLVIGTGKKITLECSQTMGHDKMYWYQQDPGMELHLIHYSYGVNSTEKGDLSSESTVSRIRTEHFPLTLESARPSHTSQYLCASSAPDRVEGTQYFGPGTRLTVL.